This passage covers 17 T cell receptor beta chains from one sample sequenced in a study of T-cell reconstitution after alpha-beta-depleted transplantation in children. Unique molecular identifiers featured in how the TCRbeta library was prepared. TCRdb used MiXCR to reprocess the PCR reads, holding one entry per CDR3 protein. Found here are roughly 500,000 distinct CDR3 sequences, about 33% of them singletons; the top ten hold around 2.3%. Sequencing used PBMCs from the stem cell graft donor, obtained from the stem cell graft. The receptors shown here come from a human donor who donated a stem cell graft to a child with aplastic anemia.

This clonotype came up many times. The V and J genes are TRBV7-3 and TRBJ1-1, with no clear D. Trimming stripped 6 bases from V and 1 base from J, with 12 bases between. This CDR3 comprises 14 residues. In germline, CDR1 is SGHTA, CDR2 FQGTGA. CDR3 protein: CASSPGPGNTEAFF. CDR3 nucleotides: TGTGCCAGCAGTCCCGGCCCAGGGAACACTGAAGCTTTCTTT.

This clonotype was detected a few times. This chain joins TRBV27 and TRBJ1-2, with D maybe TRBD1 (6 bases). Trimming stripped 4 bases from V and 0 bases from J, with 18 bases between. In germline, CDR1 is MNHEY, CDR2 SMNVEV (reference sequence). CDR3 length: 17 residues. CDR3 bases: TGTGCCAGCAGTTCTCTCTTACAGGGACGGTCTAACTATGGCTACACCTTC. It is translated as CASSSLLQGRSNYGYTF.

The rearrangement joins TRBV10-3 to TRBJ2-7; the D is unclear. CDR1 ENHRY and CDR2 SYGVKD come from the germline V gene. The ends were cut back, 6 bases at V and 3 bases at J, with 12 bases in the middle. The CDR3 runs to 13 residues. This CDR3 reads CAISDRRDYEQYF. The CDR3 region has the DNA TGTGCCATCAGCGACCGAAGGGACTACGAGCAGTACTTC.

The chain employs TRBV5-6 and TRBJ2-7, with D uncertain. This CDR3 is built from 16 residues. The germline CDR1 and CDR2 sequences are SGHDT and YYEEEE. Between the trimmed V and J ends, which lost 4 bases and 0 bases, there was a span of 17 bases. The CDR3 protein is CASSPDPTGSSYEQYV. CDR3 bases: TGTGCCAGCAGCCCGGACCCGACCGGTTCCTCCTACGAGCAGTACGTC.

The J gene is TRBJ2-1, the V gene TRBV7-2; D is unclear. V was clipped by 1 base and J by 3 bases, with 7 bases between them. Looked up from germline, CDR1 is SGHTA and CDR2 is FQGNSA. The CDR3 covers 14 residues. The CDR3 DNA reads as TGTGCCAGCAGCTTAGTCGGGCGCTACAATGAGCAGTTCTTC. Protein: CASSLVGRYNEQFF.

V is TRBV6-1 and J is TRBJ2-2; D is unclear. V was trimmed by 10 bases and J by 1 base, leaving 13 bases between them. The germline V gene encodes CDR1 MNHNS and CDR2 SASEGT. The CDR3 contains 14 residues. This chain's CDR3 is CATRRTGNTGELFF. CDR3 nucleotide sequence: TGTGCCACCCGCCGGACGGGGAACACCGGGGAGCTGTTTTTT.

This clonotype was seen a handful of times. V gene TRBV6-6 combines with J gene TRBJ1-4, with D unresolved. Germline CDR1 reads MNHNY; CDR2 reads SVGAGI (reference sequence). The CDR3 is 13 amino acids. Trimming removed 3 bases at V and 0 bases at J, with 2 bases between. In DNA form, the CDR3 reads TGTGCCAGCAGTTATGCAACTAATGAAAAACTGTTTTTT. It yields the protein CASSYATNEKLFF.

This chain joins TRBV19 and TRBJ2-7; 8 bases agree with TRBD1. Germline V gene lookup returns CDR1 LNHDA and CDR2 SQIVND (reference sequence). The CDR3 loop spans 13 amino acids. Trimming took 10 bases from V and 4 from J; bases not matched to a gene: 9. The CDR3 region has the DNA TGTGCCACCAGGGGGCCAGGGCTGTACGAGCAGTACTTC. Amino acids: CATRGPGLYEQYF.

This chain connects TRBV6-2 or TRBV6-3 to TRBJ2-5, with 7 bases fitting TRBD2. The CDR3 contains 16 residues. Germline CDR1 and CDR2: MNHEY and SVGEGT. The V gene end was trimmed by 1 base and the J gene end by 1 base; junction bases not matched to a gene: 6. The CDR3 region has the DNA TGTGCCAGCAGTTACTATACTAGCGTACCCCAAGAGACCCAGTACTTC. It codes for CASSYYTSVPQETQYF.

DNA of the CDR3: TGCGCCAGCAGCCTCCCGGCGGTAAGGCCTCAAGAGACCCAGTACTTC. Amino acid sequence: CASSLPAVRPQETQYF. This rearrangement joins TRBV5-1 to TRBJ2-5; D call uncertain. Germline V gene sequence: CDR1 SGHRS, CDR2 YFSETQ. V lost 4 bases and J lost 2, with 18 bases in between. The CDR3 spans 16 residues.

This clonotype occurred a few times. This chain connects TRBV5-6 to TRBJ2-6; maybe TRBD2 (5 bases). V was pared by 4 bases and J by 0 bases, with 14 bases between. Germline V lookup: CDR1 SGHDT, CDR2 YYEEEE. CDR3 size: 17 residues. CDR3 coding DNA: TGTGCCAGCAGCGTCCGGGGTCTCACCTCTGGGGCCAACGTCCTGACTTTC. Translated: CASSVRGLTSGANVLTF. Combining the CDR3 with reference TRBV5-6 and TRBJ2-6 gives the whole variable domain DAGVTQSPTHLIKTRGQQVTLRCSPKSGHDTVSWYQQALGQGPQFIFQYYEEEERQRGNFPDRFSGHQFPNYSSELNVNALLLGDSALYLCASSVRGLTSGANVLTFGAGSRLTVL.

This clonotype appeared a few times. This chain uses TRBV9 with TRBJ2-7, with 10 bases that match TRBD1. Germline V CDR1 and CDR2: SGDLS, YYNGEE. The junction had 6 bases not matched to a gene; V was cut back by 3 bases and J by 3 bases. The CDR3 totals 15 residues. For the CDR3, the DNA is TGTGCCAGCAGCGCTGCCGGGACAGGGGACTACGAGCAGTACTTC. It yields the protein CASSAAGTGDYEQYF.

In this sample, this clonotype turned up a few times. The rearrangement links TRBV7-2 to TRBJ1-3; no definite D call. This CDR3 has 13 amino acids. Per germline, CDR1 SGHTA and CDR2 FQGNSA. V was pared by 9 bases and J by 0 bases, with 9 bases between. The CDR3 nucleotides are TGTGCCAGTCGGAATAGCTCTGGAAACACCATATATTTT. Residues: CASRNSSGNTIYF.

This chain links TRBV12-3 or TRBV12-4 with TRBJ2-1; D is uncertain. V gave up 6 bases and J gave up 7 bases, with 13 bases separating them. CDR3 size: 13 residues. The CDR3 nucleotides are TGTGCCAGCAGCCCTGGGAACCGGAATGAGCAGTTCTTC. Encoded protein: CASSPGNRNEQFF.

This clonotype was detected a few times. The rearrangement uses TRBV20-1 and TRBJ2-7; possibly TRBD2 for D (6 bases). CDR3 length: 13 amino acids. Germline assignment: CDR1 DFQATT and CDR2 SNEGSKA (reference sequence). The V end lost 7 bases, the J end lost 0 bases, and 13 bases lay between the germline ends. The CDR3 is CSGSGSFSYEQYF. CDR3 bases: TGCAGTGGCAGCGGGTCGTTCTCCTACGAGCAGTACTTC.

This clonotype was seen only once. The chain carries TRBV19 and TRBJ1-2; D is perhaps TRBD1 (6 bases). The CDR3 runs 14 residues. Trimming cost V 7 bases and J 1 base, with 13 bases left between them. Per the germline V gene, CDR1 is LNHDA and CDR2 is SQIVND (reference sequence). The CDR3 region is CASTLGHHNYGYTF. The CDR3 DNA sequence: TGTGCCAGTACCTTGGGACACCATAACTATGGCTACACCTTC.

The chain employs TRBV10-3 and TRBJ1-1; the D is unclear. The CDR3 is 14 residues long. Germline lookup yields CDR1 ENHRY and CDR2 SYGVKD. Trimming removed 6 bases from V and 2 bases from J, with 13 bases in between. The CDR3 DNA follows: TGTGCCATCAGCAACCGTGAGGGCAACACTGAAGCTTTCTTT. Protein: CAISNREGNTEAFF.